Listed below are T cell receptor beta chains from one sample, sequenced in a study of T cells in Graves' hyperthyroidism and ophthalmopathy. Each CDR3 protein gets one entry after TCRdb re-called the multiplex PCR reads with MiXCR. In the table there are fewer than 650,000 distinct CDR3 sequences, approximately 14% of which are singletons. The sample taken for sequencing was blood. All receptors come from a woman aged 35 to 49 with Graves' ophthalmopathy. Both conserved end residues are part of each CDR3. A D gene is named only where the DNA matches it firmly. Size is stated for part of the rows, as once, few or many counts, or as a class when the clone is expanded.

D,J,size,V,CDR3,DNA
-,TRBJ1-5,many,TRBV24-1,CATSVSNFRSNQPQHF,TGTGCCACCAGTGTCTCGAATTTTAGGAGCAATCAGCCCCAGCATTTT
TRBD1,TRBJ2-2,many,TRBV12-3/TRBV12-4,CASSDRGKFTGELFF,TGTGCCAGCAGCGACAGGGGCAAGTTCACCGGGGAGCTGTTTTTT
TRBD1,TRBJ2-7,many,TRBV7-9,CASSPPTGTDEQYF,TGTGCCAGCAGCCCCCCGACAGGGACGGACGAGCAGTACTTC
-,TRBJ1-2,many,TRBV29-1,CSVVGHRDYGYTF,TGCAGCGTTGTGGGCCACCGGGACTATGGCTACACCTTC
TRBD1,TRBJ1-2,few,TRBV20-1,CSAVGTGPNVLHF,TGCAGTGCAGTTGGGACAGGGCCCAATGTGCTTCACTTC
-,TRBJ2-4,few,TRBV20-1,CSAREGTGHLAKNIQYF,TGCAGTGCTAGAGAGGGCACGGGACACTTAGCCAAAAACATTCAGTACTTC
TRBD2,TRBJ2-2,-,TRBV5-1,CASRGGTSVGTGELFF,TGCGCCAGCAGAGGGGGGACTAGCGTCGGGACCGGGGAGCTGTTTTTT
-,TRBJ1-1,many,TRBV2,CASSEPGAAFF,TGTGCCAGCAGCGAGCCAGGGGCAGCTTTCTTT
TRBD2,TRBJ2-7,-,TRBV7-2,CASSLWAGGRDEQYF,TGTGCCAGCAGCTTATGGGCGGGGGGCCGGGATGAGCAGTACTTC
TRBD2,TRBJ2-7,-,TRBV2,CASTLLGLAGGRYEQYF,TGTGCCAGCACCCTACTGGGACTAGCGGGAGGAAGGTACGAGCAGTACTTC
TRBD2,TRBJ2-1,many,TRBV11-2,CASSSGLVGRYGEQFF,TGTGCCAGCAGCTCCGGACTAGTAGGCCGCTACGGTGAGCAGTTCTTC
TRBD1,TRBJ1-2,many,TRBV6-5,CASSRGQGDYGYTF,TGTGCCAGCAGCAGGGGACAGGGGGACTATGGCTACACCTTC
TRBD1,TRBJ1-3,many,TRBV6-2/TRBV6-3,CASSYSRRQGKAGNTIYF,TGTGCCAGCAGTTACTCTCGCCGACAGGGTAAAGCTGGAAACACCATATATTTT
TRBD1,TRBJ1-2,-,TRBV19,CASSMRTGAGANYGYTF,TGTGCCAGTAGTATGCGGACAGGGGCCGGGGCTAACTATGGCTACACCTTC
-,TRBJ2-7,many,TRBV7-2,CASSFTSGKIYEQYF,TGTGCCAGCAGCTTTACATCAGGGAAAATCTACGAGCAGTACTTC
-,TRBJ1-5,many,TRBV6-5,CASRAPRGGEQPQHF,TGTGCCAGCAGAGCCCCGAGGGGGGGGGAACAGCCCCAGCATTTT
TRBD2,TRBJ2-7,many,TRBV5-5,CASSLTSGRALSYEQYF,TGTGCCAGCAGCTTGACTAGCGGGAGGGCCCTGTCCTACGAGCAGTACTTC
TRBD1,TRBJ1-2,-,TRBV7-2,CASSYRDRGFGYTF,TGTGCCAGCAGCTACCGGGACAGGGGGTTCGGCTACACCTTC
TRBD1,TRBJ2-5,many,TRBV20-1,CSALRDRGTGETQYF,TGCAGTGCTCTCCGGGACAGGGGGACAGGGGAGACCCAGTACTTC
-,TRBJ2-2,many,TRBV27,CASSSVQDGKLFF,TGTGCCAGCAGTTCCGTTCAGGACGGGAAGCTGTTTTTT
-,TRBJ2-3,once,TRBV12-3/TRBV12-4,CASRITGQDTQYF,TGTGCCAGCAGGATCACCGGTCAGGATACGCAGTATTTT
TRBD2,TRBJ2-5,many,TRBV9,CASSQAGPQETQYF,TGTGCCAGCAGTCAAGCGGGACCACAGGAGACCCAGTACTTC
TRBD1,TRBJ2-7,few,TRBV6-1,CASSDTGTGIHEQYF,TGTGCCAGCAGCGACACCGGGACAGGGATCCACGAGCAGTACTTC
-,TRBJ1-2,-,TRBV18,CASSPPGGAGYGYTF,TGTGCCAGCTCACCACCGGGGGGGGCTGGATATGGCTACACCTTC
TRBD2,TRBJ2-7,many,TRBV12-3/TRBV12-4,CASSFAGGYEQYF,TGTGCCAGCAGTTTCGCGGGAGGGTACGAGCAGTACTTC
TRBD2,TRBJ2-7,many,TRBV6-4,CASVGLAGGSTRYEQYF,TGTGCCAGCGTGGGACTAGCGGGAGGGTCAACCAGATACGAGCAGTACTTC
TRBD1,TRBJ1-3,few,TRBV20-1,CSAKSGTAYPSGNTIYF,TGCAGTGCTAAATCCGGGACAGCGTACCCGTCTGGAAACACCATATATTTT
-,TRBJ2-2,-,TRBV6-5,CASSSGFGELFF,TGTGCCAGCAGTTCAGGGTTCGGGGAGCTGTTTTTT
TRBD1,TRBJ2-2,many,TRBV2,CASSRGGSNTGELFF,TGTGCCAGCAGTAGAGGGGGCTCGAACACCGGGGAGCTGTTTTTT
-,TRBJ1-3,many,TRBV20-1,CSARDHGSGSGNTIYF,TGCAGTGCTAGAGATCACGGTTCAGGCTCTGGAAACACCATATATTTT
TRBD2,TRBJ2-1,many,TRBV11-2,CASSLGLAGWNEQFF,TGTGCCAGCAGCTTAGGGTTAGCGGGGTGGAATGAGCAGTTCTTC
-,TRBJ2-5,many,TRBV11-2,CASSSPSLGTQYF,TGTGCCAGCAGCTCCCCATCTCTAGGGACCCAGTACTTC
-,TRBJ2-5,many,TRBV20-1,CSAHIAGQKTQYF,TGCAGTGCACATATAGCGGGACAGAAGACCCAGTACTTC
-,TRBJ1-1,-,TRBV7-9,CASSLKKGLSTEAFF,TGTGCCAGCAGCTTAAAAAAGGGGCTAAGCACTGAAGCTTTCTTT
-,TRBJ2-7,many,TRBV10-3,CAIRGDIEDGYEQYF,TGTGCCATACGAGGGGATATCGAGGATGGGTACGAGCAGTACTTC
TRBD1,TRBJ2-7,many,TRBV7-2,CASSLAGDRGYEQYF,TGTGCCAGCAGCTTAGCGGGGGACAGGGGCTACGAGCAGTACTTC
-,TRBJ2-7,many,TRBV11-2,CASSLYGPSYEQYF,TGTGCCAGCAGCTTATACGGGCCGTCCTACGAGCAGTACTTC
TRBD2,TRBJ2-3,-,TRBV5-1,CASSPTSASTDTQYF,TGCGCCAGCAGCCCGACTAGCGCAAGCACAGATACGCAGTATTTT